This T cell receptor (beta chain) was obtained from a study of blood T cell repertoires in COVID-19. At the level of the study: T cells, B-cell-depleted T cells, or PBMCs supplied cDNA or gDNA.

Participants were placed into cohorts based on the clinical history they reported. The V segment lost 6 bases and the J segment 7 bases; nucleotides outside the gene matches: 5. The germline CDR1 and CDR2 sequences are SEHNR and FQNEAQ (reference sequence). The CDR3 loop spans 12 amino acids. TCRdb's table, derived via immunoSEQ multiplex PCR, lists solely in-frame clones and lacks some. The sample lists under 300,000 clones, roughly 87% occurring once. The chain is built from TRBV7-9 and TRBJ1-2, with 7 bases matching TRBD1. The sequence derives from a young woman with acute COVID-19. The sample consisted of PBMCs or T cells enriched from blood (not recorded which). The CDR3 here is CASRSTGAGYTF. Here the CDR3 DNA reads TGTGCCAGCAGGTCAACAGGGGCTGGCTACACCTTC.